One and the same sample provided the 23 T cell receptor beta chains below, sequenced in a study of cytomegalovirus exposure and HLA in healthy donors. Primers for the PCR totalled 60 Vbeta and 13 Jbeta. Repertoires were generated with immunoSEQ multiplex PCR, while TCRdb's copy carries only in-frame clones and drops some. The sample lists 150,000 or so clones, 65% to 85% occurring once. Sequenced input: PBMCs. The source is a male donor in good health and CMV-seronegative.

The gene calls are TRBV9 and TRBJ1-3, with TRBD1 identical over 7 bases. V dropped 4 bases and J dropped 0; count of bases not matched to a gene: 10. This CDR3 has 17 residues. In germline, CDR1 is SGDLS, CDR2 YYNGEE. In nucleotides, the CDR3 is TGTGCCAGCAGCCCACCCGGGACAGTCTTCTCTGGAAACACCATATATTTT. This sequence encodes CASSPPGTVFSGNTIYF.

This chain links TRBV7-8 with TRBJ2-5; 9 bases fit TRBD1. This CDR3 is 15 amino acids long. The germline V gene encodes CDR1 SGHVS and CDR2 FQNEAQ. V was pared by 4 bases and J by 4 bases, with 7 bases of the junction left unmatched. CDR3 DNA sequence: TGTGCCAGCAGCTCCTCCCGGACAGGGGCAGAGACCCAGTACTTC. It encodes CASSSSRTGAETQYF.

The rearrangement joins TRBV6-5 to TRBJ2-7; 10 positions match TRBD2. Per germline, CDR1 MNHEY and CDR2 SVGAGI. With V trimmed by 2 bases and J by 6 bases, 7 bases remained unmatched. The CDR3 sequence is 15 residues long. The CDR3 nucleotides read TGTGCCAGCAGTTACACTAGCGGGGCGCCGCGCGAGCAGTACTTC. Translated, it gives CASSYTSGAPREQYF.

The DNA of the CDR3 is TGCAGCGTTGATTTACAGGGATGGGGCGGGGAGCTGTTTTTT. The encoded protein is CSVDLQGWGGELFF. This sequence joins TRBV29-1 and TRBJ2-2; possibly TRBD1 for D (6 bases). The V end was cut by 3 bases, the J end by 7 bases, with 15 bases between. Germline assignment: CDR1 SQVTM and CDR2 ANQGSEA. The CDR3 sequence is 14 residues long.

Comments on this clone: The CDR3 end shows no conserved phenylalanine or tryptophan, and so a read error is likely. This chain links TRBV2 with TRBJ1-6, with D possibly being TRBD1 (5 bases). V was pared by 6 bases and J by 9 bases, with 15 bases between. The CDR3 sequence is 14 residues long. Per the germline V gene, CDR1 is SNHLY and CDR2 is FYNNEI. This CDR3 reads CASRPPGSGSPLHL. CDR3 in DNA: TGTGCCAGCAGGCCTCCAGGGTCTGGTTCACCCCTCCACCTT.

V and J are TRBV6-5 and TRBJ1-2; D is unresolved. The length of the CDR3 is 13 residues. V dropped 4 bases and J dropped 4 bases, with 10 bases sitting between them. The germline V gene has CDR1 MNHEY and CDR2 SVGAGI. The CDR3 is CASSFRASYGYTF. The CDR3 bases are TGTGCCAGCAGTTTTCGAGCTAGCTATGGCTACACCTTC.

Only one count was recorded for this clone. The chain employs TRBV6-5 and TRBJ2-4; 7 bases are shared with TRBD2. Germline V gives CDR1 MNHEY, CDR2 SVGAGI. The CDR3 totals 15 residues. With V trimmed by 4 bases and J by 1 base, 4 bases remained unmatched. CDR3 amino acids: CASSLAGPAKNIQYF. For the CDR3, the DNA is TGTGCCAGCAGTTTAGCGGGCCCCGCCAAAAACATTCAGTACTTC.

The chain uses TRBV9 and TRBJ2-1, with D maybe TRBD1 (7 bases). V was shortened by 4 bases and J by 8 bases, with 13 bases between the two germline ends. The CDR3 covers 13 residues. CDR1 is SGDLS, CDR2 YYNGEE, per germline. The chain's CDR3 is CASSQGGDDEQFF. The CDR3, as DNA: TGTGCCAGCAGCCAGGGGGGTGACGATGAGCAGTTCTTC.

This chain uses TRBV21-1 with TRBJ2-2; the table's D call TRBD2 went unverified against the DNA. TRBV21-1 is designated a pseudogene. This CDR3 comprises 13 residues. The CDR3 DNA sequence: TGTGCCAGGGGACGGGGGGGGACCGGGGAGCTGTTTTTT. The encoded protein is CARGRGGTGELFF.

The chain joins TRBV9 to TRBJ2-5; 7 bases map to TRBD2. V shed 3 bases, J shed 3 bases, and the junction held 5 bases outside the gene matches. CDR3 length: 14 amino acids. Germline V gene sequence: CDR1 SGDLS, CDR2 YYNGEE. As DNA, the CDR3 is TGTGCCAGCAGCGGGGGGGGATGGGAAGAGACCCAGTACTTC. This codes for CASSGGGWEETQYF.

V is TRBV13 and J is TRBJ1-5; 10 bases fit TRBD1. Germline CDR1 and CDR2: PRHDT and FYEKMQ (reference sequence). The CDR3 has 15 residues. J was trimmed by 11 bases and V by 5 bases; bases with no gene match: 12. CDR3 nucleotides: TGTGCCAGCAGCCTACAGGGACAGGGGCTGACAGCCCAGCATTTT. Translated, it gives CASSLQGQGLTAQHF.

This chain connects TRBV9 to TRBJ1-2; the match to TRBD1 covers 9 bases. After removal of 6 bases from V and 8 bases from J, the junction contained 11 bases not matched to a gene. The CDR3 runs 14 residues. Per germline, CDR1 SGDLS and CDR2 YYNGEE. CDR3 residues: CASNEIGQGTGYTF. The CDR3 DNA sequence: TGTGCCAGCAACGAAATCGGACAGGGGACGGGCTACACCTTC.

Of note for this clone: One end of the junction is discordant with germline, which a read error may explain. CDR3 in DNA: TGTGCCAGCAGCTTTGGGACTAGCGGTATCTCTGGGGCCAACGGCCTGACTTTC. Translating gives CASSFGTSGISGANGLTF. This sequence joins TRBV7-9 and TRBJ2-6, with 11 nucleotides matching TRBD2. The CDR3 consists of 18 residues. The germline V gene has CDR1 SEHNR and CDR2 FQNEAQ (reference sequence).

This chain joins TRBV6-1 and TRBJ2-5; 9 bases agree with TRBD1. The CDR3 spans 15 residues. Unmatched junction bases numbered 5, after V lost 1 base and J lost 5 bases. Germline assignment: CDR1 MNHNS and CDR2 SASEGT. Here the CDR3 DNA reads TGTGCCAGCAGTGAAGGGGGGACAGGGAGGGAGACCCAGTACTTC. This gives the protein CASSEGGTGRETQYF.

This CDR3 reads CASSLGYRERGEQYF. In DNA form, the CDR3 reads TGTGCCAGCAGCTTAGGGTACAGGGAGAGGGGCGAGCAGTACTTC. The chain combines TRBV7-9 with TRBJ2-7; tentatively, D is TRBD1 (6 bases). V dropped 1 base and J dropped 6 bases, with 16 bases sitting between them. The CDR3 runs 15 residues. Germline CDR1 SEHNR, CDR2 FQNEAQ (reference sequence).

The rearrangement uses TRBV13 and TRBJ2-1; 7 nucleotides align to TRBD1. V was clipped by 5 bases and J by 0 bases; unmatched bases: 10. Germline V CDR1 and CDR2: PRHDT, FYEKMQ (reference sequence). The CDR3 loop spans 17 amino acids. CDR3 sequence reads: CASSPGWTGPSYNEQFF. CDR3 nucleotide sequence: TGTGCCAGCAGCCCAGGCTGGACAGGACCCTCCTACAATGAGCAGTTCTTC.

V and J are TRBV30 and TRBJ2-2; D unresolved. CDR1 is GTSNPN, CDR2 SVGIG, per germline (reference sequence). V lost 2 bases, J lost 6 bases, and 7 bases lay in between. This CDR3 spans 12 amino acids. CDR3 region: CAWSPGSGELFF. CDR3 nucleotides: TGTGCCTGGAGTCCAGGTTCCGGGGAGCTGTTTTTT.

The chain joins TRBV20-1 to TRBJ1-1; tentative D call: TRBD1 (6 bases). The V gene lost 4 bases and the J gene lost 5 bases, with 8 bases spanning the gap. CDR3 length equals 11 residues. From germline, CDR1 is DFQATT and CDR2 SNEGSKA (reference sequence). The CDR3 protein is CSANRETEAFF. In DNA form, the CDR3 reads TGCAGTGCTAACAGGGAAACTGAAGCTTTCTTT.

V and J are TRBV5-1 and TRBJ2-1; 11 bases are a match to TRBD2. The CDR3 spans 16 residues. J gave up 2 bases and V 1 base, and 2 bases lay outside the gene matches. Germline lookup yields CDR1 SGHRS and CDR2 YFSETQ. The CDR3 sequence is CASSLTSGSTYNEQFF. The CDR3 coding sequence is TGCGCCAGCAGCTTGACTAGCGGGAGCACCTACAATGAGCAGTTCTTC.

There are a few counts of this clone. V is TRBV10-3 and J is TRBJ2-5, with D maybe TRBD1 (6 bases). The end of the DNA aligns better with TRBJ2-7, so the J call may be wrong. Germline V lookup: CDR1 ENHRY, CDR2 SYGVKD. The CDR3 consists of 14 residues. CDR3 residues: CAISRDTRAYEQYF. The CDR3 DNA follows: TGTGCCATCAGTCGGGACACCCGGGCCTACGAGCAGTACTTC.

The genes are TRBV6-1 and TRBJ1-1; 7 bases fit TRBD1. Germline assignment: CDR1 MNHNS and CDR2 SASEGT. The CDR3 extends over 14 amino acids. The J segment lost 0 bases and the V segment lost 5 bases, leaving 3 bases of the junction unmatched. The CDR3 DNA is TGTGCCAGCAGTAGACAGGGCGTGAACACTGAAGCTTTCTTT. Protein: CASSRQGVNTEAFF.

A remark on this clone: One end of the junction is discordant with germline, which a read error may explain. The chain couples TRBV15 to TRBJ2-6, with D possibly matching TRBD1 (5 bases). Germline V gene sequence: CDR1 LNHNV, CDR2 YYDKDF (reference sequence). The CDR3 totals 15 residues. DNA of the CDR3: TGTGCCACCAGCCTCGACAGCTCTGGGGCCAACGGCCTGACTTTC. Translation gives CATSLDSSGANGLTF.

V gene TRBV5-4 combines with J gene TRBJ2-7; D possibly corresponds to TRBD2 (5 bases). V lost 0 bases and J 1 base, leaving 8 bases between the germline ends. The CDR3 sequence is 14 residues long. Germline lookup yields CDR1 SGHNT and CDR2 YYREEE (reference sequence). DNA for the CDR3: TGTGCCAGCAGCTTGGAACGGGGTTCCTACGAGCAGTACTTC. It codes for CASSLERGSYEQYF.